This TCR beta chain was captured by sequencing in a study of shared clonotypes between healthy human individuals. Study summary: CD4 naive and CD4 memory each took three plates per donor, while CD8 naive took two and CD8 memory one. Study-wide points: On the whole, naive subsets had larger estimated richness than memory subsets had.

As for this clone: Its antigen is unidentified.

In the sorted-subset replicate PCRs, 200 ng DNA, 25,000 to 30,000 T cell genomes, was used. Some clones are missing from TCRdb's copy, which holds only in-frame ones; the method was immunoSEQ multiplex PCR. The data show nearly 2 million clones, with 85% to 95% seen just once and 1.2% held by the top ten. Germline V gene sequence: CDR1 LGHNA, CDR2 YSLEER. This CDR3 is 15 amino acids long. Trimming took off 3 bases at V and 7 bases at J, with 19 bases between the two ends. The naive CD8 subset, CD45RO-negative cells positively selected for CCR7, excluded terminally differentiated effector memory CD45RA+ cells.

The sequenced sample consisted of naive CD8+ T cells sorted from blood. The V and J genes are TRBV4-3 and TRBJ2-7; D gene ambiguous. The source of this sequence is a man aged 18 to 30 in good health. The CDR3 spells CASSQDAVGHWEQYF. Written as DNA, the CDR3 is TGCGCCAGCAGCCAGGATGCCGTCGGGCATTGGGAGCAGTACTTC.